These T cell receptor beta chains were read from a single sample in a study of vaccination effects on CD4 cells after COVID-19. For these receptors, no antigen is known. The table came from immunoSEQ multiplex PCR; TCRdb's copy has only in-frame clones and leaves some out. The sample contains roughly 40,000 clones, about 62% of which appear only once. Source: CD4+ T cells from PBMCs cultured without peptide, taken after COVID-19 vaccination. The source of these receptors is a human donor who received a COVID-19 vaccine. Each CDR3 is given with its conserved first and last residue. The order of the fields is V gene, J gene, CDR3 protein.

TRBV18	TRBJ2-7	CASSPDRNEQYF
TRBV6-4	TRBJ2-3	CASSDGKGPTDTQYF
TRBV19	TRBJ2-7	CASAGTANYEQYF
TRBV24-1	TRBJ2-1	CATSLAGGPGEQFF
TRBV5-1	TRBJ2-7	CASSPFEQAEPVSF
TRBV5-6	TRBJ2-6	CASSLGDIGANVLTF
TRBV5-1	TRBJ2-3	CASSFSGGVVTDTQYF
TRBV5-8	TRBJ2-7	CASRGLAGSYEQYF
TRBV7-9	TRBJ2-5	CASSLESETQYF
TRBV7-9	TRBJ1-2	CASSLGGGQVNYGYTF
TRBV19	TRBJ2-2	CASRVGTVNTGELFF
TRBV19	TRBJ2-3	CASSKQERLAGTDTQYF
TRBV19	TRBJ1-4	CASTPTGGADEKLFF
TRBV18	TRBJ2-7	CASSERNEQYF
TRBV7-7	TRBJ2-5	CASSVQTGLQETQYF
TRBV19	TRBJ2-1	CASSISRAPPYNEQFF
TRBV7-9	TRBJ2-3	CASSRNRDFSTDTQYF
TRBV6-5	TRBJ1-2	CASRDSGGYGYTF
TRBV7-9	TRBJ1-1	CASSLDRGNTEAFF
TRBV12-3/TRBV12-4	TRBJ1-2	CASSSSRPEGYTF
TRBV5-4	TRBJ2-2	CASSEHRGRFSGELFF
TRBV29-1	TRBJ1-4	CSVGGGSGNEKLFF
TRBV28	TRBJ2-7	CASGYGYEQYF
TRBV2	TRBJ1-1	CASSEQGRMNTEAFF
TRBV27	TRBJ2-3	CASSWGPHTDTQYF
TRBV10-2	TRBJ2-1	CASARLAGGNEQFF
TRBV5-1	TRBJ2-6	CASSSGQGTSGANVLTF
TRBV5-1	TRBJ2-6	CASSLRESSGANVLTF
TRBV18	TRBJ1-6	CASSPPPGQPNSPLHF
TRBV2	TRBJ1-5	CASRLSGTAENQPQHF
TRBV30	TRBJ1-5	CAWSVTTDNQPQHF
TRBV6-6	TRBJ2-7	CASGKERADYEQYF
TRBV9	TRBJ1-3	CASSVAGAAGNTIYF
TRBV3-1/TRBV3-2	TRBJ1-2	CASSQDAGNYGYTF
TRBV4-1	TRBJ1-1	CASSQDPMVGPTNTEAFF
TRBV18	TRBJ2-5	CASSPAAGGGETQYF
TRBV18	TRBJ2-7	CASSPDHEQYF
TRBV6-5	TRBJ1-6	CASSYRTVGSRSPLHF
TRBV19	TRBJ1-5	CASRSPRGRNQPQHF
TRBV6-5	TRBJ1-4	CASRRKGENEKLFF
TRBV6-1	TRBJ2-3	CASSESVAASTDTQYF
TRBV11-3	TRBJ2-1	CASSFEGADYNEQFF
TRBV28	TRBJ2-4	CASSLPTGEKNIQYF
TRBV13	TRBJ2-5	CASSLRGTQYF
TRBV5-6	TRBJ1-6	CASSFGAGTGPSPLHF
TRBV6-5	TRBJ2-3	CASRYQGDTQYF
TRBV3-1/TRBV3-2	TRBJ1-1	CASSPRGLRNTEAFF
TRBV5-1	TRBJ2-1	CASSDSGNEQFF